The present T cell receptor beta chain was sequenced within a study of technical replicates of blood from a few donors. V was clipped by 6 bases and J by 0 bases, with 12 bases between them. The CDR3 is made up of 15 amino acids. Germline loops: CDR1 SNHLY, CDR2 FYNNEI. Assay: immunoSEQ multiplex PCR; the TCRdb copy retains only in-frame clones and omits some. The sample yields 75,000 to 90,000 clones, over 90% seen once. The sequenced sample consisted of T cells isolated from PBMCs. The chain carries TRBV2 and TRBJ1-3; perhaps TRBD1 as D (6 bases). The TCR comes from a human donor in good health. This CDR3 reads CASSLTGLSGNTIYF. The CDR3 nucleotides read TGTGCCAGCAGCTTGACAGGTCTCTCTGGAAACACCATATATTTT.